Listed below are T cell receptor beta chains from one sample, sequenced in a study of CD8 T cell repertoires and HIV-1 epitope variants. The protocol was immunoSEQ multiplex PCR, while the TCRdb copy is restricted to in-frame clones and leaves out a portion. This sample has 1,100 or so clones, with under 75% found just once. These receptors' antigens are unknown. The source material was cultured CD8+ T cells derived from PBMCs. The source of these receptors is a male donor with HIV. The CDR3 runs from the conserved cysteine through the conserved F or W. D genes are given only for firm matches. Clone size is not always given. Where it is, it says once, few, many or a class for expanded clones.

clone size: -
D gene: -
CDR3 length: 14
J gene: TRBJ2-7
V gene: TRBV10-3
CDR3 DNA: TGTGCCATCAAAGATGGGGCCAGCTCCTACGAGCAGTACTTC
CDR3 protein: CAIKDGASSYEQYF

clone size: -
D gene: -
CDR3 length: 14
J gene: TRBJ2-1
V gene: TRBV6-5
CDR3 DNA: TGTGCCAGCAACCCCGGGGTTTTTGGGAATGAGCAGTTCTTC
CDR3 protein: CASNPGVFGNEQFF

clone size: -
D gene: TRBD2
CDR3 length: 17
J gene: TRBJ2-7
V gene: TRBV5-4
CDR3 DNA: TGTGCCAGCAGCAAAAGGACTAGCGGGACTATATCCTACGAGCAGTACTTC
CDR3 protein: CASSKRTSGTISYEQYF

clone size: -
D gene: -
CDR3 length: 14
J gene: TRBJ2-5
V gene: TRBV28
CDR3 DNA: TGTGCCAGCAGCCCAGGACAGCTTCAAGAGACCCAGTACTTC
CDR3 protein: CASSPGQLQETQYF

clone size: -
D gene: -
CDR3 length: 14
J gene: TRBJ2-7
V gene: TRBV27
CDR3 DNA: TGTGCCAGCAGTTCCCTCGACAGGCCCTACGAGCAGTACTTC
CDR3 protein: CASSSLDRPYEQYF

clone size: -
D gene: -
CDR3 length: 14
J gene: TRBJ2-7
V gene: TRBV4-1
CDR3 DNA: TGCGCCAGCAGCCGAGGGGGGCTAGCTGACGAGCAGTACTTC
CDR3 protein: CASSRGGLADEQYF

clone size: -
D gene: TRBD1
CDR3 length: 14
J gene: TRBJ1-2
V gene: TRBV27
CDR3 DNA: TGTGCCAGCAGTTTAGGGGGACAGACCTATGGCTACACCTTC
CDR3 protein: CASSLGGQTYGYTF

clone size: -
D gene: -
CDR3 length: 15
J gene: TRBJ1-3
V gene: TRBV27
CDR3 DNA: TGTGCCAGCAGTGCGGACGGATACTCTGGAAACACCATATATTTT
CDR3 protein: CASSADGYSGNTIYF

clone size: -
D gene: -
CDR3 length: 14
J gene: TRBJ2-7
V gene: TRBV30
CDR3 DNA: TGTGCCTGGAGTGTATTCAGGGTTTACCTGGAGCAGTACTTC
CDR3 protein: CAWSVFRVYLEQYF

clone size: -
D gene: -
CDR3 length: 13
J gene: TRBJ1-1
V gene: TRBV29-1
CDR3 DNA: TGCAGCGTTCCGGGACTGATGAACACTGAAGCTTTCTTT
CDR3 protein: CSVPGLMNTEAFF

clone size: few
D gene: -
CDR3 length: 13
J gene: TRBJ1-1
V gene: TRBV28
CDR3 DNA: TGTGCCAGCAGTTTATTGGGCTCGGGGGAAGCTTTCTTT
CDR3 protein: CASSLLGSGEAFF

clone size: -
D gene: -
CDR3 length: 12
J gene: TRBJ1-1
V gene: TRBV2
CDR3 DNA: TGTGCCAGCAGTGAAACCGGGACTGAAGCTTTCTTT
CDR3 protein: CASSETGTEAFF

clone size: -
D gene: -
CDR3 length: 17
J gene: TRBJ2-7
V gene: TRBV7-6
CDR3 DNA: TGTGCCAGCAGCCTTTGGTCAGGAGGCTCTAGCTCCTACGAGCAGTACTTC
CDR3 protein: CASSLWSGGSSSYEQYF

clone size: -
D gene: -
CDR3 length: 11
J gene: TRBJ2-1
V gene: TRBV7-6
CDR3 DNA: TGTGCCAGCAGCTTATCTGGTGAGCAGTTCTTC
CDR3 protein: CASSLSGEQFF

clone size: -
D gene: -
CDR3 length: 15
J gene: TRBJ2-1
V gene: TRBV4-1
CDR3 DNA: TGCGCCAGCAGCCGCTCTCAGGGGTCCTACAATGAGCAGTTCTTC
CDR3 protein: CASSRSQGSYNEQFF

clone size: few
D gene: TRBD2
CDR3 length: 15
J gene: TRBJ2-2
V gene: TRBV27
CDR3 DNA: TGTGCCAGCAGCGACAAAGCGGGGGGAACCGGGGAGCTGTTTTTT
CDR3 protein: CASSDKAGGTGELFF

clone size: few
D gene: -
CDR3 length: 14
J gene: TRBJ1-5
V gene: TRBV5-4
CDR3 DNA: TGTGCCAGCAGCTTTTCGGGTAGCAATCAGCCCCAGCATTTT
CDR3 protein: CASSFSGSNQPQHF